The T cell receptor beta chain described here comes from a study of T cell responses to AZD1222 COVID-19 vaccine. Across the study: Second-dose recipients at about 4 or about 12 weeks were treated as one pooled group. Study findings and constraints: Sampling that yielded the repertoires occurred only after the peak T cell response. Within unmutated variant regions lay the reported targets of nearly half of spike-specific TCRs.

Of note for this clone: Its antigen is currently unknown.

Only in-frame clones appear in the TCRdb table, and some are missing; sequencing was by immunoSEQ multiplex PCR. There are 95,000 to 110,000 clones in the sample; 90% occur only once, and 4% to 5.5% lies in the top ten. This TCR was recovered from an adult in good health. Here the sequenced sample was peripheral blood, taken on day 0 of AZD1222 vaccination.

The CDR3 DNA sequence: TGTGCCAGCAGTTTAACAGGGCGGACTGAAGCTTTCTTT. It yields the protein CASSLTGRTEAFF. V usage is TRBV12-3 or TRBV12-4 and J usage is TRBJ1-1; a possible D gene is TRBD1 (6 bases). V lost 2 bases, J lost 5 bases, and 9 bases lay in between. The CDR3 has 13 residues.